This TCR beta chain was documented in a study of cytomegalovirus exposure and HLA in healthy donors. The PCR made use of 60 Vbeta and 13 Jbeta primers. Repertoires were generated with immunoSEQ multiplex PCR, while TCRdb's copy carries only in-frame clones and drops some. In the table there are tens of thousands of clones, less than 80% of which are singletons. Between the trimmed V and J ends, which lost 7 bases and 7 bases, there was a span of 22 bases. The germline gives CDR1 LNHDA, CDR2 SQIVND (reference sequence). The CDR3 runs to 15 residues. Whole-study findings and limits: Cytomegalovirus-associated status was assigned to some 160 TCR beta chains. Later examination showed HLA-associated TCR beta chains had greater clonal expansion than equally common others.

A note on this clone: The antigen remains unidentified.

The chain joins TRBV19 to TRBJ1-2; a possible D gene is TRBD1 (6 bases). The material sequenced was PBMCs. This TCR derives from a woman aged 45-59 years in good health and CMV-seropositive. The CDR3 DNA reads as TGTGCCAGTATCCCCCTACCATGGGACAACACTGGCTACACCTTC. Protein sequence: CASIPLPWDNTGYTF.